This TCR beta chain was observed in a study of blood T cell repertoires in COVID-19. Overall study context: The study drew acute and convalescent COVID-19 samples from the United States, Italy and Spain. In each case, the material was cDNA or gDNA derived from T cells, B-cell-depleted T cells, or PBMCs.

Per the germline V gene, CDR1 is MNHEY and CDR2 is SVGAGI. This CDR3 comprises 15 residues. J gave up 3 bases and V 5 bases, and 7 bases lay outside the gene matches. Per the authors' pipeline: Quantification of nucleated cells was approximated via reference gene primer amplification. The protocol was immunoSEQ multiplex PCR, while the TCRdb copy is restricted to in-frame clones and leaves out a portion. Clone size and V and J calls were adopted from that table, with D and trimming inferred from the DNA. The data contain some 150,000 clones, around 84% of them singletons. Material: peripheral blood. The chain uses TRBV6-5 and TRBJ2-5; 9 nucleotides match TRBD1. This TCR derives from a woman between 50 and 59 years old with acute or convalescent COVID-19. CDR3 region: CASSLWGQGEETQYF. CDR3 nucleotides: TGTGCCAGCAGTCTTTGGGGACAGGGAGAAGAGACCCAGTACTTC.